The 29 T cell receptor beta chains reported below all come from one sample, sequenced in a study of blood T cell repertoires in COVID-19. The table came from immunoSEQ multiplex PCR; TCRdb's copy has only in-frame clones and leaves some out. The sample lists about 300,000 clones, about 80% occurring once. The specimen was peripheral blood. The receptors here all came from a woman aged 50 to 60 who had recovered from COVID-19.

In this sample, this clone turned up once. This sequence joins TRBV24-1 and TRBJ2-5, with TRBD1 matching 9 bases. This CDR3 has 15 residues. The V gene's germline CDR1 is KGHDR and CDR2 SFDVKD. The trim removed 7 bases at V and 4 bases at J, leaving 9 bases unmatched. The chain's CDR3 is CATSPGQGPAETQYF. In DNA, the CDR3 is TGTGCCACCAGCCCGGGACAGGGACCCGCAGAGACCCAGTACTTC.

The chain combines TRBV11-1 with TRBJ2-7; TRBD2 agrees at 7 bases. CDR1 is SGHAT, CDR2 FQDESV, per germline (reference sequence). J lost 4 bases, V lost 4 bases, and 7 bases had no gene match. There are 14 residues in the CDR3. DNA for the CDR3: TGTGCCAGCAGCTCCGCCCGGGGGGAATACGAGCAGTACTTC. Translation gives CASSSARGEYEQYF.

There are a few counts of this clone. The chain uses TRBV18 and TRBJ2-2; 8 positions match TRBD2. Losses at the gene ends were 2 bases for V and 5 bases for J; bases not matched to a gene: 4. CDR1 KGHSH and CDR2 LQKENI come from the germline V gene. The CDR3 contains 15 residues. The CDR3 protein is CASSPFREGTGELFF. CDR3 sequence (DNA): TGTGCCAGCTCACCATTCCGGGAGGGAACCGGGGAGCTGTTTTTT.

The chain couples TRBV27 to TRBJ2-7; TRBD1 matches at 9 bases. V trimming: 7 bases; J trimming: 4 bases; junction bases outside the gene matches: 8. The CDR3 is 14 amino acids. Per the germline V gene, CDR1 is MNHEY and CDR2 is SMNVEV (reference sequence). The CDR3 sequence is CASTQRDRVYEQYF. In nucleotides, the CDR3 is TGTGCCAGCACCCAAAGGGACAGGGTGTACGAGCAGTACTTC.

The chain is built from TRBV7-9 and TRBJ1-3; 8 bases align to TRBD1. CDR3 length: 16 residues. Looked up from germline, CDR1 is SEHNR and CDR2 is FQNEAQ (reference sequence). The V gene end was trimmed by 3 bases and the J gene end by 7 bases; junction bases not matched to a gene: 11. CDR3 nucleotides: TGTGCCAGCAGCTTTAGGTCCGGACAGGGTTTTAACACCATATATTTT. The encoded protein is CASSFRSGQGFNTIYF.

This clone came up a few times. The rearrangement uses TRBV11-2 and TRBJ2-1; 9 nucleotides match TRBD1. Germline loops: CDR1 SGHAT, CDR2 FQNNGV. This CDR3 contains 16 residues. J gave up 4 bases and V 6 bases, and 10 bases lay outside the gene matches. The CDR3 coding sequence is TGTGCCAGCAGGCCTAATACAGGGGGCGGATACAATGAGCAGTTCTTC. Translated, it gives CASRPNTGGGYNEQFF.

The chain employs TRBV4-2 and TRBJ2-5; TRBD2 agrees at 8 bases. The CDR3 is 16 amino acids. Germline V lookup: CDR1 LGHNA, CDR2 YNFKEQ. V lost 1 base to trimming and J lost 5 bases; unmatched junction nucleotides: 9. The CDR3 DNA reads TGTGCCAGCAGCCAAGCGTCACTAGCGGCTCGGGAGACCCAGTACTTC. It codes for CASSQASLAARETQYF.

The V and J genes are TRBV4-1 and TRBJ2-7; D perhaps matches TRBD1 (6 bases). The V and J ends lost 1 base and 7 bases respectively, with 20 bases between them. The CDR3 extends over 16 amino acids. Germline lookup yields CDR1 MGHRA and CDR2 YSYEKL. The CDR3 region is CASSQVWTAIRSEQYF. In nucleotides, the CDR3 is TGCGCCAGCAGCCAAGTTTGGACAGCCATTCGGTCGGAGCAGTACTTC.

V gene TRBV18 combines with J gene TRBJ1-1; D is unresolved. V lost 3 bases and J 5 bases, leaving 7 bases between the germline ends. Germline V gives CDR1 KGHSH, CDR2 LQKENI. CDR3 length: 12 residues. CDR3 protein: CASSPVSTEAFF. The CDR3 DNA reads TGTGCCAGCTCACCCGTCTCGACTGAAGCTTTCTTT. Looking up the rest from reference TRBV18 and TRBJ1-1 gives the full variable domain: NAGVMQNPRHLVRRRGQEARLRCSPMKGHSHVYWYRQLPEEGLKFMVYLQKENIIDESGMPKERFSAEFPKEGPSILRIQQVVRGDSAAYFCASSPVSTEAFFGQGTRLTVV.

This chain links TRBV28 with TRBJ2-7, with 10 positions matching TRBD1. Looked up from germline, CDR1 is MDHEN and CDR2 is SYDVKM. The V and J ends lost 3 bases and 2 bases, in that order; junction bases with no gene match: 4. The CDR3 sequence is 15 residues long. The CDR3 coding sequence is TGTGCCAGCAGTTTCGGACAGGGGGTAACCTACGAGCAGTACTTC. Its protein product is CASSFGQGVTYEQYF.

The J gene is TRBJ2-5, the V gene TRBV4-3, with unresolved D. Germline assignment: CDR1 LGHNA and CDR2 YSLEER. This CDR3 comprises 14 residues. Deletions cut 0 bases from V and 7 bases from J, with 12 bases between. The CDR3 DNA reads TGCGCCAGCAGCCAAGACCCAGGCCTTGGGACCCAGTACTTC. Protein sequence: CASSQDPGLGTQYF.

V gene TRBV7-9 combines with J gene TRBJ2-5; TRBD1 is a possible D gene (6 bases). Germline V CDR1 and CDR2: SEHNR, FQNEAQ (reference sequence). Deletions cut 3 bases from V and 4 bases from J, with 18 bases between. The length of the CDR3 is 16 residues. The CDR3 reads CASSLTPRTALETQYF. In nucleotides, the CDR3 is TGTGCCAGCAGCTTGACCCCTCGGACAGCCTTAGAGACCCAGTACTTC.

The V and J genes are TRBV6-2 or TRBV6-3 and TRBJ2-3; D unresolved. Trimming removed 3 bases at V and 6 bases at J, with 7 bases between. CDR1 is MNHEY and CDR2 is SVGEGT in the germline V gene. CDR3 length: 12 residues. The DNA of the CDR3 is TGTGCCAGCAGTTATCCTGTGGATACGCAGTATTTT. Protein sequence: CASSYPVDTQYF.

V is TRBV7-6 and J is TRBJ2-1; tentatively, D is TRBD1 (6 bases). Germline V gene lookup returns CDR1 SGHVS and CDR2 FNYEAQ. The V gene lost 1 base and the J gene lost 7 bases, with 14 bases spanning the gap. The CDR3 sequence is 15 residues long. For the CDR3, the DNA is TGTGCCAGCAGCTTAGTTTGGGGGCCGGATAATGAGCAGTTCTTC. Its protein product is CASSLVWGPDNEQFF.

This clone was counted a single time. The genes are TRBV6-6 and TRBJ2-1; 8 bases agree with TRBD2. The CDR3 loop spans 14 amino acids. CDR1 MNHNY and CDR2 SVGAGI come from the germline V gene (reference sequence). V dropped 0 bases and J dropped 15; count of bases not matched to a gene: 10. The CDR3 is CASSYSSPGGATFF. The CDR3 DNA reads TGTGCCAGCAGTTACTCGTCCCCCGGGGGGGCCACGTTCTTC.

The CDR3 protein is CASSPGQSPNTEAFF. CDR3 bases: TGTGCCAGCAGCCCTGGACAGTCCCCGAACACTGAAGCTTTCTTT. This sequence joins TRBV5-4 and TRBJ1-1, with a tentative D call TRBD1 (6 bases). CDR3 length equals 15 residues. CDR1 is SGHNT and CDR2 is YYREEE in the germline V gene (reference sequence). V lost 4 bases and J 1 base, leaving 14 bases between the germline ends. The full variable domain, rest sourced from reference TRBV5-4 and TRBJ1-1, is ETGVTQSPTHLIKTRGQQVTLRCSSQSGHNTVSWYQQALGQGPQFIFQYYREEENGRGNFPPRFSGLQFPNYSSELNVNALELDDSALYLCASSPGQSPNTEAFFGQGTRLTVV.

A remark on this clone: Other DNA variants within this sample encode the same CDR3. This rearrangement joins TRBV12-3 or TRBV12-4 to TRBJ1-1, with unresolved D. This CDR3 is built from 13 residues. V was shortened by 2 bases and J by 1 base, with 5 bases between the two germline ends. CDR3 sequence reads: CASSLQANTEAFF. In nucleotides, the CDR3 is TGTGCCAGCAGTTTACAGGCGAACACTGAAGCTTTCTTT.

The rearrangement joins TRBV4-3 to TRBJ2-3; D is possibly TRBD1 (5 bases). The germline V gene encodes CDR1 LGHNA and CDR2 YSLEER. Trimming removed 0 bases from V and 0 bases from J, with 13 bases in between. CDR3 length: 17 amino acids. CDR3 residues: CASSQDHWGTSTDTQYF. CDR3 bases: TGCGCCAGCAGCCAAGACCACTGGGGCACGAGCACAGATACGCAGTATTTT.

A few counts support this clone. This chain connects TRBV9 to TRBJ2-3; D is unclear. Trimming took 3 bases from V and 8 from J, leaving 34 bases between them. There are 20 residues in the CDR3. Germline CDR1 and CDR2: SGDLS and YYNGEE. CDR3 nucleotide sequence: TGTGCCAGCAGCGCCGAAAGTACCCCTCGATCGGTTGAGGAGCGCGGTACGCAGTATTTT. The encoded protein is CASSAESTPRSVEERGTQYF.

The chain carries TRBV11-2 and TRBJ1-3, with D unresolved. The CDR3 consists of 15 residues. V was cut by 5 bases and J by 0 bases, with 11 bases left in between. Looked up from germline, CDR1 is SGHAT and CDR2 is FQNNGV. The CDR3 reads CASSEDWSSGNTIYF. The DNA of the CDR3 is TGTGCCAGCAGCGAGGACTGGTCCTCTGGAAACACCATATATTTT. The whole variable domain, remainder taken from reference TRBV11-2 and TRBJ1-3, is EAGVAQSPRYKIIEKRQSVAFWCNPISGHATLYWYQQILGQGPKLLIQFQNNGVVDDSQLPKDRFSAERLKGVDSTLKIQPAKLEDSAVYLCASSEDWSSGNTIYFGEGSWLTVV.

The chain has TRBV28 and TRBJ1-6; D call uncertain. V dropped 7 bases and J dropped 6 bases, with 16 bases sitting between them. The CDR3 extends over 15 amino acids. Germline CDR1 and CDR2: MDHEN and SYDVKM. The CDR3 sequence: CASNLSGILNSPLHF. The CDR3 DNA reads TGTGCCAGCAACTTATCGGGGATTCTTAATTCACCCCTCCACTTT.

The chain recombines TRBV7-2 with TRBJ1-5; TRBD1 agrees at 10 bases. Germline values: CDR1 SGHTA, CDR2 FQGNSA. This CDR3 is 15 amino acids long. V lost 1 base to trimming and J lost 7 bases; unmatched junction nucleotides: 4. The DNA of the CDR3 is TGTGCCAGCAGCTTAGGGGGACAGGGGTGGCAGCCCCAGCATTTT. It yields the protein CASSLGGQGWQPQHF.

This clone was seen at least ten times. The chain couples TRBV4-2 to TRBJ2-1; the match to TRBD2 covers 9 bases. Germline V gene data show CDR1 as LGHNA and CDR2 as YNFKEQ. V shed 0 bases, J shed 0 bases, and the junction held 12 bases outside the gene matches. This CDR3 has 20 residues. In DNA, the CDR3 is TGTGCCAGCAGCCAAGATCTCCTAGCGGGGCTTCAGAGCTCCTACAATGAGCAGTTCTTC. Translation: CASSQDLLAGLQSSYNEQFF.

J is TRBJ2-7 and V is TRBV24-1; perhaps TRBD1 as D (5 bases). The CDR3 contains 14 residues. V dropped 1 base and J dropped 2 bases, with 8 bases sitting between them. Germline lookup yields CDR1 KGHDR and CDR2 SFDVKD. CDR3: CATSDLARAYEQYF. CDR3 sequence (DNA): TGTGCCACCAGTGATTTAGCCAGGGCCTACGAGCAGTACTTC.

V gene TRBV12-3 or TRBV12-4 combines with J gene TRBJ1-1; D uncertain. Deletions cut 3 bases from V and 4 bases from J, with 9 bases between. This CDR3 is 13 amino acids long. As DNA, the CDR3 is TGTGCCAGCAGTTTTAATGTGGCCACTGAAGCTTTCTTT. Translating gives CASSFNVATEAFF.

This clone has only a few counts. The genes are TRBV5-4 and TRBJ2-7; D remains unclear. Trimming took off 2 bases at V and 0 bases at J, with 9 bases between the two ends. The CDR3 has 14 residues. The germline CDR1 and CDR2 sequences are SGHNT and YYREEE (reference sequence). The CDR3 nucleotides are TGTGCCAGCAGCTTTGAGAGGCTCTCCTACGAGCAGTACTTC. It specifies CASSFERLSYEQYF.

The rearrangement joins TRBV7-3 to TRBJ1-1, with 7 bases fitting TRBD1. Germline CDR1 is SGHTA and CDR2 is FQGTGA. This CDR3 has 13 residues. After removal of 4 bases from V and 5 bases from J, the junction contained 4 bases not matched to a gene. The CDR3 here is CASSSLQGTEAFF. Written as DNA, the CDR3 is TGTGCCAGCAGCTCACTACAGGGGACTGAAGCTTTCTTT.

V is TRBV23-1 and J is TRBJ1-4; D is undetermined. TRBV23-1 carries the ORF label, with uncertain function. The V and J ends lost 10 bases and 2 bases respectively, with 14 bases between them. There are 14 residues in the CDR3. The DNA for the CDR3 is TGCGCCATAGTAACGAGGGAGACTAATGAAAAACTGTTTTTT. It encodes CAIVTRETNEKLFF.

The chain is built from TRBV5-1 and TRBJ2-5; TRBD2 aligns across 7 bases. Unmatched junction bases numbered 11, after V lost 4 bases and J lost 5 bases. Looked up from germline, CDR1 is SGHRS and CDR2 is YFSETQ. CDR3 length: 15 amino acids. CDR3 region: CASSLQAGRLETQYF. As DNA, the CDR3 is TGCGCCAGCAGCCTACAAGCGGGGCGGTTGGAGACCCAGTACTTC. Together with reference TRBV5-1 and TRBJ2-5, the CDR3 gives the full variable domain: KAGVTQTPRYLIKTRGQQVTLSCSPISGHRSVSWYQQTPGQGLQFLFEYFSETQRNKGNFPGRFSGRQFSNSRSEMNVSTLELGDSALYLCASSLQAGRLETQYFGPGTRLLVL.